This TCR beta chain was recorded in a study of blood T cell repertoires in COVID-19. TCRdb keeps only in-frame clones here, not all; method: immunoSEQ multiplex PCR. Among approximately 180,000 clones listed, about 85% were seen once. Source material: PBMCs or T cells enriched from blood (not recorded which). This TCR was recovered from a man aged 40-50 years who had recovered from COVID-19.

CDR3 amino acids: CASSQGISPLHF. CDR3 sequence (DNA): TGTGCCAGCAGCCAGGGCATCTCACCCCTCCACTTT. The chain employs TRBV3-1 (or the pseudogene TRBV3-2) and TRBJ1-6; D unclear. Germline V gene lookup returns CDR1 LGHDT and CDR2 YNNKEL (reference sequence). Between the trimmed V and J ends, which lost 3 bases and 10 bases, there was a span of 7 bases. CDR3 length equals 12 residues.